What follows is one T cell receptor (beta chain) and its context. The sample is drawn from a study of blood T cell repertoires in COVID-19. The protocol was immunoSEQ multiplex PCR, while the TCRdb copy is restricted to in-frame clones and leaves out a portion. The repertoire includes over 200,000 clones, under 90% of them detected once, and 5.9% sits in the top ten. Germline-derived CDR1 and CDR2 are ENHRY and SYGVKD. V lost 2 bases, J lost 3 bases, and 7 bases stayed unmatched. The CDR3 is made up of 17 amino acids. The origin of this receptor is a man aged 80 or over with acute or convalescent COVID-19. This rearrangement joins TRBV10-3 to TRBJ1-5; TRBD1 matches at 10 bases. The sample taken for sequencing was peripheral blood. The CDR3 DNA reads as TGTGCCATCAGTGAGACCGGGACAGGGGAGGCCAATCAGCCCCAGCATTTT. It encodes CAISETGTGEANQPQHF.